The next 27 T cell receptor beta chains were all read from a single sample in a study of shared clonotypes between healthy human individuals. Data came from immunoSEQ multiplex PCR; TCRdb stores just in-frame clones and leaves some out. The sample holds some 2.4 million clones, 93% seen once. Sequenced: naive CD4+ T cells from PBMCs. Subset of the sample: CD45RA+ positively selected. The receptors derive from a man younger than 35 in good health. Some clones in this sample may be carry-over from other donors' samples.

V gene TRBV11-1 combines with J gene TRBJ1-4, with a weak D call TRBD1 (6 bases). V shed 5 bases and J shed 7 bases, with 17 bases lying between them. This CDR3 region has 15 residues. Germline V gene lookup returns CDR1 SGHAT and CDR2 FQDESV (reference sequence). In nucleotides, the CDR3 is TGTGCCAGCAGCGGCAGGGGCCTCGGGGGTGAAAAACTGTTTTTT. This translates into CASSGRGLGGEKLFF.

DNA for the CDR3: TGCGCCAGCAGCCTCAACCGCCAGGGCACCTACGAGCAGTACTTC. Amino acid sequence: CASSLNRQGTYEQYF. This chain links TRBV4-3 with TRBJ2-7, with D perhaps matching TRBD1 (5 bases). The CDR3 runs to 15 residues. With 4 bases removed from V and 2 bases from J, the gap between germline ends came to 15 bases. CDR1 is LGHNA, CDR2 YSLEER, per germline.

On this clone: The sample carries other DNA sequences with the same CDR3. This rearrangement joins TRBV5-1 to TRBJ1-2; TRBD1 matches at 8 bases. Germline V gives CDR1 SGHRS, CDR2 YFSETQ. CDR3 size: 14 residues. The V and J ends lost 3 bases and 4 bases, in that order; junction bases with no gene match: 5. For the CDR3, the DNA is TGCGCCAGCAGCTCCCAGGGGGCGGGCTATGGCTACACCTTC. Its translation: CASSSQGAGYGYTF.

This chain connects TRBV9 to TRBJ2-1, with no clear D. Germline V gene data show CDR1 as SGDLS and CDR2 as YYNGEE. This CDR3 spans 14 amino acids. V gave up 6 bases and J gave up 0 bases, with 10 bases separating them. CDR3 nucleotide sequence: TGTGCCAGCACCGCCGGCCCCTCCTACAATGAGCAGTTCTTC. It encodes CASTAGPSYNEQFF.

This chain uses TRBV10-3 with TRBJ2-7; D might be TRBD1 (6 bases). CDR1 ENHRY and CDR2 SYGVKD come from the germline V gene. This CDR3 is 16 amino acids long. The V end was cut by 3 bases, the J end by 5 bases, with 20 bases between. The CDR3 bases are TGTGCCATCAGTGATCAGCTGGGCAATACAGGGAACGAGCAGTACTTC. Protein sequence: CAISDQLGNTGNEQYF.

The chain has TRBV6-5 and TRBJ2-7; D gene uncertain. V lost 6 bases, J lost 2 bases, and 8 bases lay in between. Germline CDR1 MNHEY, CDR2 SVGAGI. The CDR3 covers 12 residues. CDR3 residues: CASSSETYEQYF. CDR3 DNA: TGTGCCAGCAGCTCGGAAACCTACGAGCAGTACTTC.

The chain joins TRBV6-1 to TRBJ1-1; perhaps TRBD1 as D (5 bases). The CDR3 loop spans 13 amino acids. CDR1 and CDR2 from the germline V gene are MNHNS and SASEGT. V gave up 7 bases and J gave up 11 bases, with 20 bases separating them. The CDR3 spells CASINPGPSAAFF. The CDR3 DNA reads TGTGCCAGCATCAATCCGGGACCTTCAGCGGCTTTCTTT.

The rearrangement uses TRBV7-9 and TRBJ2-5; possibly TRBD1 for D (6 bases). The V end lost 5 bases, the J end lost 5 bases, and 15 bases lay between the germline ends. CDR3 size: 14 residues. The germline gives CDR1 SEHNR, CDR2 FQNEAQ (reference sequence). This CDR3 is CASSPYGGMETQYF. The CDR3, as DNA: TGTGCCAGCAGCCCATATGGGGGCATGGAGACCCAGTACTTC. Full variable domain (outside the CDR3, taken from reference TRBV7-9 and TRBJ2-5): DTGVSQNPRHKITKRGQNVTFRCDPISEHNRLYWYRQTLGQGPEFLTYFQNEAQLEKSRLLSDRFSAERPKGSFSTLEIQRTEQGDSAMYLCASSPYGGMETQYFGPGTRLLVL.

This clone was observed a single time. This chain connects TRBV28 to TRBJ1-4, with D hard to call. The germline V gene encodes CDR1 MDHEN and CDR2 SYDVKM. CDR3 length: 15 residues. Trimming shortened V by 6 bases and J by 5 bases, and 16 bases separated the two germline ends. The CDR3 coding sequence is TGTGCCAGCAGCCTTTCTGGGCCGGGGAATGAAAAACTGTTTTTT. Translation: CASSLSGPGNEKLFF.

The chain carries TRBV18 and TRBJ1-4; D uncertain. Trimming removed 1 base from V and 8 bases from J, with 5 bases in between. Per the germline V gene, CDR1 is KGHSH and CDR2 is LQKENI. The CDR3 contains 12 residues. The CDR3 sequence is CASSPHPEKLFF. DNA for the CDR3: TGTGCCAGCTCACCACATCCGGAAAAACTGTTTTTT.

The chain uses TRBV27 and TRBJ2-3; D may be TRBD2 (5 bases). Trimming shortened V by 5 bases and J by 6 bases, and 9 bases separated the two germline ends. The CDR3 runs 12 residues. From germline, CDR1 is MNHEY and CDR2 SMNVEV (reference sequence). Written as DNA, the CDR3 is TGTGCCAGCAGTCAACTAGGGGATACGCAGTATTTT. Its translation: CASSQLGDTQYF.

The chain joins TRBV7-9 to TRBJ2-2, with 9 bases identical to TRBD2. CDR3 size: 15 residues. The trim removed 3 bases at V and 5 bases at J, leaving 4 bases unmatched. Looked up from germline, CDR1 is SEHNR and CDR2 is FQNEAQ (reference sequence). The CDR3 here is CASSFGTSRTGELFF. The CDR3 nucleotides are TGTGCCAGCAGCTTCGGGACTAGCCGAACCGGGGAGCTGTTTTTT.

The chain combines TRBV11-2 with TRBJ2-3, with 10 bases matching TRBD2. CDR1 and CDR2 from the germline V gene are SGHAT and FQNNGV. CDR3 length: 15 amino acids. J lost 2 bases, V lost 8 bases, and 7 bases had no gene match. This CDR3 reads CASGTGTSVTDTQYF. DNA of the CDR3: TGTGCCAGCGGAACCGGGACTAGCGTCACAGATACGCAGTATTTT.

This chain links TRBV11-2 with TRBJ2-5, with D possibly being TRBD2 (6 bases). Germline V lookup: CDR1 SGHAT, CDR2 FQNNGV. Trimming took off 6 bases at V and 2 bases at J, with 13 bases between the two ends. The CDR3 totals 14 residues. The DNA of the CDR3 is TGTGCCAGCAGTCACGTAGCGGTTCAAGAGACCCAGTACTTC. Protein product: CASSHVAVQETQYF.

This clone showed up just a few times. V gene TRBV25-1 combines with J gene TRBJ1-1; D is undetermined. V was pared by 5 bases and J by 4 bases, with 11 bases between. Looked up from germline, CDR1 is MGHDK and CDR2 is SYGVNS. The CDR3 consists of 13 residues. CDR3 sequence: CASSRVGSTEAFF. In DNA, the CDR3 is TGTGCCAGCAGTCGCGTAGGGTCCACTGAAGCTTTCTTT.

The rearrangement uses TRBV6-1 and TRBJ2-7; a possible D gene is TRBD1 (5 bases). CDR1 is MNHNS, CDR2 SASEGT, per germline. V dropped 7 bases and J dropped 1 base, with 11 bases sitting between them. This CDR3 comprises 13 residues. CDR3 sequence (DNA): TGTGCCAGCAACCTACAGGTATCCTACGAGCAGTACTTC. It yields the protein CASNLQVSYEQYF.

The J gene is TRBJ2-7, the V gene TRBV5-1; D is unclear. Trimming left V 5 bases short and J 0 bases short, with 15 bases between. The CDR3 sequence is 15 residues long. CDR1 SGHRS and CDR2 YFSETQ come from the germline V gene. CDR3 protein: CASSVQGGSSYEQYF. In DNA form, the CDR3 reads TGCGCCAGCAGTGTCCAAGGCGGCAGCTCCTACGAGCAGTACTTC.

The chain joins TRBV2 to TRBJ2-4; D possibly matches TRBD1 or TRBD2 (5 bases each). Looked up from germline, CDR1 is SNHLY and CDR2 is FYNNEI. The CDR3 runs to 11 residues. V shed 3 bases and J shed 10 bases, with 7 bases lying between them. The CDR3 sequence: CASSEGRIQYF. The CDR3 nucleotides are TGTGCCAGCAGTGAGGGACGGATTCAGTACTTC. Full variable domain (missing parts from reference TRBV2 and TRBJ2-4): EPEVTQTPSHQVTQMGQEVILRCVPISNHLYFYWYRQILGQKVEFLVSFYNNEISEKSEIFDDQFSVERPDGSNFTLKIRSTKLEDSAMYFCASSEGRIQYFGAGTRLSVL.

V is TRBV11-1 and J is TRBJ1-1, with 8 bases lining up with TRBD1. V lost 5 bases, J lost 1 base, and 3 bases stayed unmatched. The CDR3 spans 14 residues. CDR1 and CDR2 from the germline V gene are SGHAT and FQDESV (reference sequence). CDR3 nucleotide sequence: TGTGCCAGCAGCCCCGGACAGGGGAACACTGAAGCTTTCTTT. The encoded protein is CASSPGQGNTEAFF.

In nucleotides, the CDR3 is TGTGCCAGCAGTCCCCGAGGGGGACAGCCCTACGAGCAGTACTTC. The encoded protein is CASSPRGGQPYEQYF. The chain has TRBV6-6 and TRBJ2-7; TRBD1 matches at 7 bases. Trimming at V came to 5 bases and at J to 2 bases, leaving 9 bases not matched to a gene. The CDR3 extends over 15 amino acids. Germline V lookup: CDR1 MNHNY, CDR2 SVGAGI (reference sequence).

The chain employs TRBV19 and TRBJ2-3; 8 nucleotides agree with TRBD1. Looked up from germline, CDR1 is LNHDA and CDR2 is SQIVND (reference sequence). The CDR3 loop spans 14 amino acids. V gave up 5 bases and J gave up 3 bases; unmatched junction bases: 4. CDR3 sequence (DNA): TGTGCCAGTAGTCCCCAGGGGGCGACAGATACGCAGTATTTT. Amino acid sequence: CASSPQGATDTQYF.

The chain employs TRBV29-1 and TRBJ2-5; 9 bases align to TRBD2. Per germline, CDR1 SQVTM and CDR2 ANQGSEA. Trimming took 7 bases from V and 4 from J; bases not matched to a gene: 4. The CDR3 length is 12 residues. The CDR3 reads CSALGLAETQYF. In DNA, the CDR3 is TGCAGCGCCCTGGGACTAGCAGAGACCCAGTACTTC. The whole variable domain, filled in from reference TRBV29-1 and TRBJ2-5, reads SAVISQKPSRDICQRGTSLTIQCQVDSQVTMMFWYRQQPGQSLTLIATANQGSEATYESGFVIDKFPISRPNLTFSTLTVSNMSPEDSSIYLCSALGLAETQYFGPGTRLLVL.

Worth noting for this clone: Other DNA variants within this sample encode the same CDR3. This sequence joins TRBV6-5 and TRBJ1-6; D remains unclear. The CDR3 sequence is 12 residues long. V shed 0 bases and J shed 8 bases, with 2 bases lying between them. Germline V lookup: CDR1 MNHEY, CDR2 SVGAGI. CDR3 nucleotides: TGTGCCAGCAGTTACTCGGATTCACCCCTCCACTTT. Protein product: CASSYSDSPLHF.

This clone was counted a few times. The V and J genes are TRBV10-3 and TRBJ1-1; tentatively, D is TRBD1 (6 bases). The CDR3 loop spans 14 amino acids. With 2 bases removed from V and 5 bases from J, the gap between germline ends came to 12 bases. CDR1 is ENHRY and CDR2 is SYGVKD in the germline V gene. CDR3 sequence reads: CAISERGGETEAFF. The CDR3 DNA reads as TGTGCCATCAGTGAGAGAGGGGGGGAAACTGAAGCTTTCTTT.

This clone has only one observation. The chain uses TRBV27 and TRBJ1-5; 8 bases align to TRBD1. The trim removed 6 bases at V and 7 bases at J, leaving 11 bases unmatched. Germline V gives CDR1 MNHEY, CDR2 SMNVEV (reference sequence). The CDR3 sequence is 15 residues long. CDR3 nucleotides: TGTGCCAGCAGGGGCGGACAGGGTATATGGCAGCCCCAGCATTTT. Its translation: CASRGGQGIWQPQHF.

The V gene is TRBV5-1, the J gene TRBJ1-2; D is undetermined. The CDR3 runs 12 residues. CDR1 is SGHRS, CDR2 YFSETQ, per germline. The ends were cut back, 7 bases at V and 0 bases at J, with 7 bases in the middle. CDR3 DNA sequence: TGCGCCAGCTCGGTAGCTAACTATGGCTACACCTTC. Its protein product is CASSVANYGYTF.

The chain links TRBV28 to TRBJ2-5; the D gene is possibly TRBD1 (6 bases). The CDR3 covers 15 residues. Germline V gene data show CDR1 as MDHEN and CDR2 as SYDVKM. Trimming took off 5 bases at V and 1 base at J, with 14 bases between the two ends. CDR3 DNA sequence: TGTGCCAGCAGTCTCGGACAGCAACCCCAAGAGACCCAGTACTTC. It yields the protein CASSLGQQPQETQYF.